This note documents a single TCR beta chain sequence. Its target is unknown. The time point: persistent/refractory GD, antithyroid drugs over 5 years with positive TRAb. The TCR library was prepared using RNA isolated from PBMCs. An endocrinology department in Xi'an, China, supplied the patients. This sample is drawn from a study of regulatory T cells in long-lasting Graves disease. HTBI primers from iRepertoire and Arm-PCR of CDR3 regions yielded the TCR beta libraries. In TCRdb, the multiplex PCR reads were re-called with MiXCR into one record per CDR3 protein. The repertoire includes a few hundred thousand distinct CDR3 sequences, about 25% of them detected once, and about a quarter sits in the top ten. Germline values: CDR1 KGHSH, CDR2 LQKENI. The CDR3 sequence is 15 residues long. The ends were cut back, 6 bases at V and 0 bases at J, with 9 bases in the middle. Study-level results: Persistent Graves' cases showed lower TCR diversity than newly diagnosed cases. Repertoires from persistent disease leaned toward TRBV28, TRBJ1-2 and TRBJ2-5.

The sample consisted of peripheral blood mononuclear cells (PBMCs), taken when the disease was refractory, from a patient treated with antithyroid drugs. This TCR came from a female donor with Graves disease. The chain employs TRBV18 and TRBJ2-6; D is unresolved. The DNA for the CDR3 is TGTGCCAGCTCCCAAGTGGACTCTGGGGCCAACGTCCTGACTTTC. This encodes CASSQVDSGANVLTF.